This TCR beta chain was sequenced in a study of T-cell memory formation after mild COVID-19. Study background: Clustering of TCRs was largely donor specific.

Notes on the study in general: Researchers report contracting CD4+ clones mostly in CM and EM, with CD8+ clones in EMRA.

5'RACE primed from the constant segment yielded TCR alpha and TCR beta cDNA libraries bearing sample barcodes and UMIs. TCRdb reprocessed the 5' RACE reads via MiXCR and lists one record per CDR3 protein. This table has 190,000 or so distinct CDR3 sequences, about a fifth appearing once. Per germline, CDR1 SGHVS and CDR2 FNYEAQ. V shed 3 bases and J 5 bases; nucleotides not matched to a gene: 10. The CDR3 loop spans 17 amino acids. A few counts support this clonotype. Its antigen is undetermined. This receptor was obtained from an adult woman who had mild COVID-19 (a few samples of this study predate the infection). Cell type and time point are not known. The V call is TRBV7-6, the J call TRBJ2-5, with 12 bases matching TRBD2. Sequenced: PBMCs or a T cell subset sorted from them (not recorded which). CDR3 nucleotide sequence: TGTGCCAGCAGCTTCGGGGCTAGCGGGAGGGTCATGGAGACCCAGTACTTC. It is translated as CASSFGASGRVMETQYF.